These T cell receptor beta chains were read from a single sample in a study of blood T cell repertoires in COVID-19. Assay used: immunoSEQ multiplex PCR; TCRdb lists only in-frame clones, some missing. The repertoire holds about 320,000 clones, with 75% to 85% as singletons. The sequenced sample consisted of peripheral blood. These receptors were taken from a human donor in a cohort sampled during active COVID-19. Both conserved end residues are part of each CDR3. The order of the fields is clone size, J gene, D gene, V gene, CDR3 protein, CDR3 DNA. The D gene is left open where the match is weak. A clone size is listed for some rows: how often the clone was seen (once, few, many), or a class if it is expanded.

- TRBJ1-1 TRBD1 TRBV18 CASSPLRDRGDEAFF TGTGCCAGCTCACCACTCCGGGACAGGGGGGATGAAGCTTTCTTT
- TRBJ2-6 - TRBV2 CASIGRFSGANVLTF TGTGCCAGCATCGGTCGATTCTCTGGGGCCAACGTCCTGACTTTC
- TRBJ1-2 TRBD1 TRBV14 CASSRGQTYGYTF TGTGCCAGCAGCCGGGGACAGACCTATGGCTACACCTTC
- TRBJ1-5 - TRBV25-1 CASSEGGGAGNQPQHF TGTGCCAGCAGTGAGGGGGGGGGCGCTGGCAATCAGCCCCAGCATTTT
- TRBJ1-2 - TRBV3-1/TRBV3-2 CASSQEGGTTFYGYTF TGTGCCAGCAGCCAAGAAGGAGGAACTACCTTCTATGGCTACACCTTC
- TRBJ2-1 - TRBV11-3 CASSFGRASNEQFF TGTGCCAGCAGCTTCGGGCGGGCTTCCAATGAGCAGTTCTTC
- TRBJ2-4 - TRBV5-4 CASSPRTELAKNIQYF TGTGCCAGCAGCCCACGGACTGAACTAGCCAAAAACATTCAGTACTTC
- TRBJ2-1 TRBD2 TRBV7-3 CASSEGLAGGQEQFF TGTGCCAGCAGCGAAGGACTAGCGGGGGGACAAGAGCAGTTCTTC
- TRBJ1-6 TRBD1 TRBV27 CASSLTGGRSPLHF TGTGCCAGCAGTTTGACAGGGGGCAGATCACCCCTCCACTTT
once TRBJ2-7 TRBD2 TRBV5-5 CASSATSGGPYEQYF TGTGCCAGCAGCGCCACTAGCGGGGGGCCCTACGAGCAGTACTTC
- TRBJ1-1 - TRBV6-5 CASRTVERNTEAFF TGTGCCAGCCGGACAGTAGAGAGGAACACTGAAGCTTTCTTT
- TRBJ2-7 TRBD2 TRBV6-6 CASSLAGDLSYEQYF TGTGCCAGCAGTCTAGCGGGGGACCTCTCCTACGAGCAGTACTTC
- TRBJ1-3 - TRBV10-2 CASRSGSGNTIYF TGCGCCAGCAGGTCGGGGTCTGGAAACACCATATATTTT
- TRBJ2-6 - TRBV19 CASNRGAGANVLTF TGTGCCAGTAATCGTGGAGCTGGGGCCAACGTCCTGACTTTC
- TRBJ1-2 TRBD1 TRBV25-1 CASKKSDRGASGGYTF TGTGCCAGCAAGAAATCAGACAGGGGGGCTTCTGGTGGCTACACCTTC
- TRBJ2-1 TRBD1 TRBV2 CASIVDRTQLNEQFF TGTGCCAGCATTGTGGACAGGACGCAACTCAATGAGCAGTTCTTC
- TRBJ2-5 TRBD2 TRBV5-6 CASSLGRGETQYF TGTGCCAGCAGCTTAGGGAGGGGAGAGACCCAGTACTTC
- TRBJ1-2 - TRBV7-6 CASSLGGGSPLYGYTF TGTGCCAGCAGCTTAGGGGGGGGGTCCCCCCTCTATGGCTACACCTTC
- TRBJ2-5 - TRBV11-1 CASSDSGTFQETQYF TGTGCCAGCAGCGACTCCGGGACTTTTCAAGAGACCCAGTACTTC
- TRBJ2-3 - TRBV2 CASKRLADTQYF TGTGCCAGCAAAAGACTAGCAGATACGCAGTATTTT
- TRBJ1-5 - TRBV6-2/TRBV6-3 CASSSQGFGQPQHF TGTGCCAGCAGTTCTCAGGGGTTTGGGCAGCCCCAGCATTTT
- TRBJ1-1 - TRBV9 CAGTGTPYGLNTEAFF TGTGCCGGAACAGGGACACCCTACGGCCTGAACACTGAAGCTTTCTTT
- TRBJ1-2 - TRBV24-1 CATGGNYGYTF TGTGCCACCGGGGGGAACTATGGCTACACCTTC
- TRBJ2-7 - TRBV7-9 CASSQTAQRTYEQYF TGTGCCAGCAGCCAGACGGCCCAGCGCACCTACGAGCAGTACTTC
once TRBJ2-3 - TRBV2 CAGEGGTDTQYF TGTGCCGGGGAGGGGGGCACAGATACGCAGTATTTT
- TRBJ1-2 - TRBV20-1 CSASGDVGYTF TGCAGTGCTTCAGGGGATGTAGGCTACACCTTC
- TRBJ1-5 TRBD1 TRBV19 CASTPIGTGVTQPQHF TGTGCCAGTACTCCGATAGGGACAGGGGTAACTCAGCCCCAGCATTTT
once TRBJ1-1 - TRBV9 CASSGGRGWNTEAFF TGTGCCAGCAGCGGGGGTAGGGGGTGGAACACTGAAGCTTTCTTT
- TRBJ2-3 - TRBV11-2 CASSLGGGSGDTQYF TGTGCCAGCAGCTTAGGCGGCGGCTCGGGGGATACGCAGTATTTT
- TRBJ1-5 TRBD1 TRBV27 CASSRQGGYSNQPQHF TGTGCCAGCAGCCGACAGGGGGGTTATAGCAATCAGCCCCAGCATTTT
- TRBJ2-1 - TRBV11-2 CASSLESSNEQFF TGTGCCAGCAGCTTAGAGAGTTCTAATGAGCAGTTCTTC
- TRBJ2-5 TRBD1 TRBV3-1/TRBV3-2 CASSQTPGQGLAQYF TGTGCCAGCAGCCAAACCCCGGGACAGGGTTTAGCCCAGTACTTC
- TRBJ1-4 TRBD1 TRBV30 CAWSSRGDSEFEKLFF TGTGCCTGGAGTAGCCGAGGGGACAGTGAATTTGAAAAACTGTTTTTT
once TRBJ2-1 TRBD2 TRBV5-4 CASSGTSGGGSSYNEQFF TGTGCCAGCAGCGGGACTAGCGGGGGTGGTAGCTCCTACAATGAGCAGTTCTTC